This TCR beta chain comes out of a study of blood T cell repertoires in COVID-19. In the study overall: There were acute and convalescent COVID-19 samples, and they came from the United States, Italy and Spain. T cells, B-cell-depleted T cells, or PBMCs provided the cDNA or gDNA that served as material.

The assay was immunoSEQ multiplex PCR, and TCRdb's table has in-frame clones only and misses some. The sample has roughly 250,000 clones; 85% to 90% are singletons. V was clipped by 7 bases and J by 5 bases, with 15 bases between them. The CDR3 loop spans 13 amino acids. Germline values: CDR1 SGHRS, CDR2 YFSETQ. The chain recombines TRBV5-1 with TRBJ1-1; perhaps TRBD1 as D (5 bases). Sequencing was carried out using peripheral blood. The TCR originated in a man aged 25 to 40 with acute or convalescent COVID-19. CDR3 protein: CASGEGGVTEAFF. CDR3 DNA sequence: TGCGCCAGCGGAGAGGGAGGGGTTACTGAAGCTTTCTTT.